This T cell receptor (beta chain) was sequenced in a study of PD-1 blockade in classical Hodgkin lymphoma. Indicated time point: newly diagnosed, previously untreated cHL patient sample. Magnetic negative selection purified CD4+ T cells from thawed PBMCs. Clones were read by immunoSEQ multiplex PCR, and TCRdb kept only the in-frame ones, dropping some. The profile shows more than 15,000 clones, about four fifths of them singletons. This CDR3 contains 14 residues. V lost 0 bases and J 0 bases, leaving 5 bases between the germline ends. The V gene's germline CDR1 is KGHSH and CDR2 LQKENI. The receptor's source is a human donor with classical Hodgkin lymphoma. The sample was CD4+ T cells from blood. The rearrangement joins TRBV18 to TRBJ1-1; unclear D gene. The CDR3 region is CASSPPVLNTEAFF. CDR3 in DNA: TGTGCCAGCTCACCACCGGTCCTGAACACTGAAGCTTTCTTT.